The 28 T cell receptor beta chains reported below all come from one sample, sequenced in a study of blood T cells in healthy people across ages. Alongside a J-beta primer mix, a sample-barcoded 5' primer served in a second PCR lasting roughly 7 to 12 cycles. A single record per CDR3 protein comes from TCRdb applying MiXCR to the 5' RACE reads. The repertoire holds 710,000 or so distinct CDR3 sequences, with roughly 32% as singletons. Input material: blood. These TCRs come from a woman older than 75 in good health.

The chain couples TRBV19 to TRBJ1-5; 9 bases match TRBD1. The ends lost 5 bases at V and 5 bases at J; junction bases unmatched: 4. The CDR3 is made up of 14 amino acids. Per germline, CDR1 LNHDA and CDR2 SQIVND (reference sequence). The CDR3 coding sequence is TGTGCCAGTAGTTGGGGACAGGGCCATCAGCCCCAGCATTTT. Amino acid sequence: CASSWGQGHQPQHF.

This clonotype was seen many times. Written as DNA, the CDR3 is TGTGCCACCAGCAGGGGAGGGGCCGGGGATGGCTACACCTTC. Its protein product is CATSRGGAGDGYTF. The V gene is TRBV15, the J gene TRBJ1-2, with D tentatively TRBD1 (5 bases). CDR3 size: 14 residues. Deletions cut 3 bases from V and 6 bases from J, with 14 bases between. Germline V gene lookup returns CDR1 LNHNV and CDR2 YYDKDF (reference sequence).

This clonotype was counted many times. The rearrangement links TRBV5-1 to TRBJ2-7; TRBD1 aligns across 9 bases. CDR3 length: 15 amino acids. Germline V gene sequence: CDR1 SGHRS, CDR2 YFSETQ. V was clipped by 3 bases and J by 3 bases; unmatched bases: 7. The CDR3 DNA reads TGCGCCAGCAGCTGGGCGGGACAGGGAAACTACGAGCAGTACTTC. Its protein is CASSWAGQGNYEQYF.

Ten or more counts support this clonotype. V and J are TRBV20-1 and TRBJ2-1, with TRBD2 matching 13 bases. The ends lost 8 bases at V and 6 bases at J; junction bases unmatched: 7. The germline V gene encodes CDR1 DFQATT and CDR2 SNEGSKA (reference sequence). The CDR3 sequence is 14 residues long. The CDR3 protein is CSSRTSGGFNEQFF. In DNA, the CDR3 is TGCAGTTCAAGGACTAGCGGGGGTTTCAATGAGCAGTTCTTC.

This clonotype showed up many times. The chain joins TRBV27 to TRBJ2-1, with TRBD2 matching over 13 bases. Germline V gives CDR1 MNHEY, CDR2 SMNVEV (reference sequence). With V trimmed by 7 bases and J by 9 bases, 9 bases remained unmatched. The CDR3 is made up of 15 amino acids. The CDR3 sequence is CASNQLAGGLGEQFF. Here the CDR3 DNA reads TGTGCCAGCAACCAACTAGCGGGGGGGCTTGGTGAGCAGTTCTTC.

This clonotype was recorded many times. The chain carries TRBV5-1 and TRBJ1-4; unclear D gene. Trimming pared 4 bases from V and 0 bases from J, leaving 16 bases between. The germline V gene encodes CDR1 SGHRS and CDR2 YFSETQ. The CDR3 is made up of 17 amino acids. The CDR3 protein is CASSKNSDGATNEKLFF. In nucleotides, the CDR3 is TGCGCCAGCAGCAAAAACTCGGACGGAGCAACTAATGAAAAACTGTTTTTT.

This clonotype was observed at least ten times. The chain couples TRBV7-6 to TRBJ2-1, with D tentatively TRBD2 (5 bases). Trimming removed 5 bases at V and 7 bases at J, with 9 bases between. Germline V gene lookup returns CDR1 SGHVS and CDR2 FNYEAQ. The CDR3 is 12 residues long. The CDR3 loop is CASSQRGNEQFF. As DNA, the CDR3 is TGTGCCAGCAGCCAAAGAGGGAATGAGCAGTTCTTC.

Details on this clonotype: This clone may be a read error of a much larger clone one base away. The rearrangement uses TRBV20-1 and TRBJ2-5; D gene uncertain. This CDR3 is 12 amino acids long. Germline lookup yields CDR1 DFQATT and CDR2 SNEGSKA (reference sequence). As DNA, the CDR3 is TGCACCATTCTAGGGCCCCAAGGGACCCAGTACTTC. Translated: CTILGPQGTQYF.

The chain links TRBV6-1 to TRBJ1-2, with D possibly matching TRBD1 (6 bases). The ends were cut back, 7 bases at V and 3 bases at J, with 21 bases in the middle. Germline assignment: CDR1 MNHNS and CDR2 SASEGT. The CDR3 is 16 amino acids. The CDR3 nucleotides read TGTGCCAGCAAAAGTTCCCCGTACAGGGATGACTATGGCTACACCTTC. Its protein product is CASKSSPYRDDYGYTF.

This clonotype was seen a handful of times. This chain joins TRBV5-4 and TRBJ1-1; maybe TRBD1 (5 bases). From germline, CDR1 is SGHNT and CDR2 YYREEE (reference sequence). The V gene lost 4 bases and the J gene lost 3 bases, with 16 bases spanning the gap. CDR3 length: 15 amino acids. The DNA of the CDR3 is TGTGCCAGCAGCGCCCCGCGAGGGGTGGACACTGAAGCTTTCTTT. Its translation is CASSAPRGVDTEAFF.

V usage is TRBV5-4 and J usage is TRBJ2-4; D not certain. The J call may be mistaken, given a closer DNA end match to TRBJ2-5. Germline assignment: CDR1 SGHNT and CDR2 YYREEE (reference sequence). This CDR3 has 15 residues. The CDR3 loop reads CASSLAGWEGETQYF. The CDR3 DNA follows: TGTGCCAGCAGCTTGGCCGGATGGGAAGGAGAGACCCAGTACTTC.

This clonotype came up many times. The rearrangement joins TRBV4-2 to TRBJ2-1, with 12 bases fitting TRBD2. CDR3 length equals 16 residues. Trimming at V came to 4 bases and at J to 5 bases, leaving 6 bases not matched to a gene. CDR1 LGHNA and CDR2 YNFKEQ come from the germline V gene. The CDR3 region is CASSPRTSGANNEQFF. As DNA, the CDR3 is TGTGCCAGCAGCCCCAGGACTAGCGGGGCCAACAATGAGCAGTTCTTC.

The chain couples TRBV2 to TRBJ2-7; no reliable D call. CDR3 size: 13 residues. CDR1 and CDR2 (germline): SNHLY, FYNNEI. V was trimmed by 3 bases and J by 2 bases, leaving 8 bases between them. CDR3 region: CASSDIGPYEQYF. Written as DNA, the CDR3 is TGTGCCAGCAGTGACATTGGTCCCTACGAGCAGTACTTC.

The chain links TRBV28 to TRBJ1-1; D remains ambiguous. V gave up 2 bases and J gave up 6 bases, with 13 bases separating them. Germline assignment: CDR1 MDHEN and CDR2 SYDVKM. The CDR3 runs to 14 residues. The CDR3 DNA reads TGTGCCAGCAGTTTAGTGAGCAAATTCTCTGAAGCTTTCTTT. It encodes CASSLVSKFSEAFF.

CDR3 sequence (DNA): TGTGCCAGCAGCTTAGACGACAGATCCTTCTATGGCTACACCTTC. Protein product: CASSLDDRSFYGYTF. J is TRBJ1-2 and V is TRBV7-6; possibly TRBD1 for D (5 bases). V lost 1 base and J lost 4, with 13 bases in between. Germline CDR1 and CDR2: SGHVS and FNYEAQ. The CDR3 runs 15 residues. The entire variable domain, with the rest obtained from reference TRBV7-6 and TRBJ1-2, is as follows: GAGVSQSPRYKVTKRGQDVALRCDPISGHVSLYWYRQALGQGPEFLTYFNYEAQQDKSGLPNDRFSAERPEGSISTLTIQRTEQRDSAMYRCASSLDDRSFYGYTFGSGTRLTVV.

This clonotype has just one count. J is TRBJ2-7 and V is TRBV20-1, with 12 bases that match TRBD2. Germline V gene sequence: CDR1 DFQATT, CDR2 SNEGSKA (reference sequence). The CDR3 is made up of 16 amino acids. The trim removed 5 bases at V and 1 base at J, leaving 9 bases unmatched. This CDR3 reads CSAPGLAGPGSYEQYF. CDR3 DNA sequence: TGCAGTGCTCCGGGACTAGCGGGTCCAGGGTCCTACGAGCAGTACTTC.

This clonotype was seen repeatedly, ten times or more. The chain joins TRBV7-6 to TRBJ2-1; perhaps TRBD1 as D (6 bases). This CDR3 has 19 residues. The V gene lost 5 bases and the J gene lost 0 bases, with 23 bases spanning the gap. Per the germline V gene, CDR1 is SGHVS and CDR2 is FNYEAQ. DNA for the CDR3: TGTGCCAGCAGCCCCACCTCTCCACAGGGCAGGAGCTCCTACAATGAGCAGTTCTTC. It is translated as CASSPTSPQGRSSYNEQFF.

J is TRBJ2-3 and V is TRBV18, with D unclear. Trimming removed 8 bases at V and 0 bases at J, with 6 bases between. The germline V gene has CDR1 KGHSH and CDR2 LQKENI. The CDR3 runs 12 residues. CDR3 protein: CASPLSTDTQYF. CDR3 nucleotide sequence: TGTGCCAGCCCACTTAGCACAGATACGCAGTATTTT.

This clonotype appeared many times. The J gene is TRBJ1-1, the V gene TRBV20-1; TRBD1 matches 7 bases. Germline CDR1 is DFQATT and CDR2 is SNEGSKA (reference sequence). This CDR3 has 14 amino acids. CDR3 sequence: CSAQPATGSGEAFF. CDR3 DNA: TGCAGCGCCCAGCCCGCGACAGGGTCGGGTGAAGCTTTCTTT.

Turning to this clonotype: This may stem from a read error, because a much larger clone lies one nucleotide away. The rearrangement links TRBV9 to TRBJ2-5, with 8 nucleotides matching TRBD2. Trimming cost V 3 bases and J 1 base; bases outside gene matches: 2. Per germline, CDR1 SGDLS and CDR2 YYNGEE. The CDR3 contains 14 residues. The CDR3 is CASSGGLAQETQYF. In DNA form, the CDR3 reads TGTGCCAGCAGCGGCGGACTAGCCCAAGAGACCCAGTACTTC.

The table lists this clonotype with many counts. The rearrangement joins TRBV27 to TRBJ2-1, with TRBD1 matching over 8 bases. The ends lost 5 bases at V and 9 bases at J; junction bases unmatched: 3. Germline CDR1 is MNHEY and CDR2 is SMNVEV (reference sequence). The CDR3 is 12 residues long. The CDR3 DNA sequence: TGTGCCAGCAGTCCACAGGGGGGTGAGCAGTTCTTC. Its protein product is CASSPQGGEQFF.

The V gene is TRBV4-1, the J gene TRBJ2-7; no clear D gene. Germline values: CDR1 MGHRA, CDR2 YSYEKL. Trimming removed 4 bases from V and 1 base from J, with 11 bases in between. The CDR3 runs 14 residues. The DNA of the CDR3 is TGCGCCAGCAGCCGTGCGGTTGATTCCTACGAGCAGTACTTC. Translating gives CASSRAVDSYEQYF.

The sample holds one count of this clonotype. The chain uses TRBV20-1 and TRBJ2-1; a possible D gene is TRBD1 (5 bases). V gave up 3 bases and J gave up 8 bases, with 17 bases separating them. CDR1 and CDR2 from the germline V gene are DFQATT and SNEGSKA (reference sequence). This CDR3 spans 14 amino acids. CDR3 DNA: TGCAGTGCTAGCTTCAGGGCCCCCGGCGATGAGCAGTTCTTC. Translation gives CSASFRAPGDEQFF.

The table lists this clonotype with many counts. This chain connects TRBV21-1 to TRBJ2-1. TRBV21-1 is described as a pseudogene. CDR3 length equals 13 residues. The CDR3 DNA sequence: TGTGCCAGCAGCAAAGCGCTCTACAATGAGCAGTTCTTC. Amino acid sequence: CASSKALYNEQFF.

Only a few counts were recorded for this clonotype. This may come from a read error, since a much larger clone is one base off. V usage is TRBV20-1 and J usage is TRBJ2-1; 8 nucleotides line up with TRBD2. The J call may not be correct, given that the DNA end is closer to TRBJ2-7. The CDR3 loop spans 17 amino acids. Germline assignment: CDR1 DFQATT and CDR2 SNEGSKA (reference sequence). The CDR3 loop reads CSAHTGGAPSSYNEQYF. DNA of the CDR3: TGCAGTGCGCATACCGGGGGGGCCCCGAGCTCCTACAATGAGCAGTACTTC.

This chain's CDR3 is CASSLGGRVAEQYF. The CDR3 DNA reads TGTGCCAGCAGCCTCGGCGGACGCGTTGCTGAGCAGTACTTC. V and J are TRBV12-3 or TRBV12-4 and TRBJ2-5; D gene unclear. Trimming removed 6 bases at V and 11 bases at J, with 22 bases between. The CDR3 totals 14 residues.

This clonotype showed up just a few times. This chain uses TRBV5-1 with TRBJ1-1; 7 bases are shared with TRBD1. With 2 bases clipped from V and 1 base from J, the junction kept 17 bases outside the gene matches. Germline V gene lookup returns CDR1 SGHRS and CDR2 YFSETQ. The CDR3 consists of 19 residues. The DNA for the CDR3 is TGCGCCAGCAGCTTTACCATGACCCAGGGGGGGAGAGGGAACACTGAAGCTTTCTTT. This encodes CASSFTMTQGGRGNTEAFF.

V and J are TRBV14 and TRBJ1-6; maybe TRBD1 (6 bases). The CDR3 runs to 14 residues. The germline V gene has CDR1 SGHDN and CDR2 FVKESK. Trimming cost V 3 bases and J 7 bases, with 10 bases left between them. The CDR3 DNA reads TGTGCCAGCAGCCACAGGGGTCCAAATTCACCCCTCCACTTT. Protein: CASSHRGPNSPLHF.